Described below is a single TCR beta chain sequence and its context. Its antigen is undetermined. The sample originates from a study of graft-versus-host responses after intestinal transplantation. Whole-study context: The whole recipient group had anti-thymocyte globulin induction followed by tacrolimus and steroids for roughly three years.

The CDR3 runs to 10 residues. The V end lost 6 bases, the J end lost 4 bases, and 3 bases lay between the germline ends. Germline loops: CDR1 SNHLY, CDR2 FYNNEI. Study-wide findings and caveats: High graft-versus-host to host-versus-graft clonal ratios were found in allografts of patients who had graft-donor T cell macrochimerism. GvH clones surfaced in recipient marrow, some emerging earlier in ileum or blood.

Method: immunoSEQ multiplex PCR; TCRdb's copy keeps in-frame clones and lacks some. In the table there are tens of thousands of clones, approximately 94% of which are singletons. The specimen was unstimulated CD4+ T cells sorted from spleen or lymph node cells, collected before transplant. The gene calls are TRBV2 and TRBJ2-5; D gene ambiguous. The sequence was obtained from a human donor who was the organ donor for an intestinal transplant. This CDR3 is CASSPETQYF. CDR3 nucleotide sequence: TGTGCCAGCAGCCCAGAGACCCAGTACTTC.